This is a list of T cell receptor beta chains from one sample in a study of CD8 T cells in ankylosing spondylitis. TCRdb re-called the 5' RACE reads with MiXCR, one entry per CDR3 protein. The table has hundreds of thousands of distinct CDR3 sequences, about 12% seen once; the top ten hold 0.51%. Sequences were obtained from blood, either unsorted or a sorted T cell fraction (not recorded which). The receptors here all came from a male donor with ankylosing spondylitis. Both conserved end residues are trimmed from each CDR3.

cdr3_aa: ASRVTGRGQETQY
v_call: TRBV6-2/TRBV6-3
j_call: TRBJ2-5

cdr3_aa: ATTLAGLSYEQY
v_call: TRBV10-3
j_call: TRBJ2-7

cdr3_aa: ASSSMTSTDTQY
v_call: TRBV27
j_call: TRBJ2-3

cdr3_aa: SVPTPGTAQETQY
v_call: TRBV20-1
j_call: TRBJ2-5

cdr3_aa: ASSLAMTVEQY
v_call: TRBV5-1
j_call: TRBJ2-7

cdr3_aa: AWSLGVYNEQF
v_call: TRBV30
j_call: TRBJ2-1

cdr3_aa: SVWGSSATIYNEQF
v_call: TRBV29-1
j_call: TRBJ2-1

cdr3_aa: ASSLDGGIGNIQY
v_call: TRBV7-2
j_call: TRBJ2-4

cdr3_aa: ASSDSGLAGQETQY
v_call: TRBV25-1
j_call: TRBJ2-5

cdr3_aa: ATSDSWGITYNEQF
v_call: TRBV15
j_call: TRBJ2-1

cdr3_aa: ASRSPPSGRAYEQY
v_call: TRBV6-2/TRBV6-3
j_call: TRBJ2-7

cdr3_aa: ASSPRGIAYEQY
v_call: TRBV3-1
j_call: TRBJ2-7

cdr3_aa: ASSLITGGDYGYT
v_call: TRBV7-2
j_call: TRBJ1-2

cdr3_aa: SASWGPQATDTQY
v_call: TRBV20-1
j_call: TRBJ2-3

cdr3_aa: ASSYYRGESGELF
v_call: TRBV5-1
j_call: TRBJ2-2

cdr3_aa: ATSRGQGNTEAF
v_call: TRBV15
j_call: TRBJ1-1

cdr3_aa: ASMGTVPLDTQY
v_call: TRBV7-9
j_call: TRBJ2-3

cdr3_aa: SALDRGTSNEQF
v_call: TRBV20-1
j_call: TRBJ2-1

cdr3_aa: ASSPGQGQEKLF
v_call: TRBV5-1
j_call: TRBJ1-4

cdr3_aa: SAPDSSGNTIY
v_call: TRBV20-1
j_call: TRBJ1-3